This TCR beta chain was captured in a study of T cell changes during pregnancy in multiple sclerosis. The CDR3 runs to 17 residues. Method: immunoSEQ multiplex PCR; TCRdb's copy keeps in-frame clones and lacks some. The sample contains approximately 89,000 clones, 94% of which appear only once. The material sequenced was peripheral blood, taken after pregnancy. This receptor was taken from a female donor in good health, enrolled as a control in a pregnancy study. The genes are TRBV12-2 and TRBJ1-1; TRBD1, the table's D call, was not compared with the DNA. TRBV12-2 has pseudogene status. CDR3 amino acids: CASRFTTGTGNDTEAFF. As DNA, the CDR3 is TGTGCAAGTCGCTTCACGACCGGGACAGGGAACGACACTGAAGCTTTCTTT.